This TCR beta chain was retrieved from a study of blood T cell repertoires in COVID-19. V lost 2 bases and J lost 5; bases outside the gene matches: 5. Germline V lookup: CDR1 SNHLY, CDR2 FYNNEI. The CDR3 extends over 15 amino acids. Libraries were prepared by immunoSEQ multiplex PCR; TCRdb keeps only in-frame clonotypes and omits some of them. The sample shows over 200,000 clones, roughly 90% of them seen only once. This chain connects TRBV2 to TRBJ2-7; TRBD1 agrees at 11 bases. The specimen sequenced was peripheral blood. This TCR was sampled from a woman aged 55-69 years with acute or convalescent COVID-19. The CDR3 region has the DNA TGTGCCAGCAGTGAAAGGGACAGGGGGATCCACGAGCAGTACTTC. Translated, it gives CASSERDRGIHEQYF. Combining the CDR3 with reference TRBV2 and TRBJ2-7 gives the whole variable domain EPEVTQTPSHQVTQMGQEVILRCVPISNHLYFYWYRQILGQKVEFLVSFYNNEISEKSEIFDDQFSVERPDGSNFTLKIRSTKLEDSAMYFCASSERDRGIHEQYFGPGTRLTVT.